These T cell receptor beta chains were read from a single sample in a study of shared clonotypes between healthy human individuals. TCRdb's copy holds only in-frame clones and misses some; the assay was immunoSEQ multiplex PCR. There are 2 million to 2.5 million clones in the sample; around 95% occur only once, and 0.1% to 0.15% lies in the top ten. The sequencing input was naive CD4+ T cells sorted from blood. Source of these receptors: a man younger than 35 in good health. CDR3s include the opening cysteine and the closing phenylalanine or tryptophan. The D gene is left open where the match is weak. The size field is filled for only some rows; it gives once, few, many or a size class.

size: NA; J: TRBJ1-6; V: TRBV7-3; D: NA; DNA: TGTGCCAGCAGCCAAGGTCTTCCGGGTTCTGGGTCACCCCTCCACTTT; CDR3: CASSQGLPGSGSPLHF
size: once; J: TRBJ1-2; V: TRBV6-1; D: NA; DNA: TGTGCCAGCAGTGAAAACGCCGGAGGATACTATGGCTACACCTTC; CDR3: CASSENAGGYYGYTF
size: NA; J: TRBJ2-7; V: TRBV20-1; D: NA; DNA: TGCAGTGCTAGTGGGGGGAACGAGCAGTACTTC; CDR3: CSASGGNEQYF
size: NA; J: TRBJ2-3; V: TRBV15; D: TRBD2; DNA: TGTGCCACCAGCCTTGGGACTAGCGGCACAGATACGCAGTATTTT; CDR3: CATSLGTSGTDTQYF
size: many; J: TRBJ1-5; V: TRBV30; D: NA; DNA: TGTGCCTGGACTGCGGAGGGGGGCCCCAATCAGCCCCAGCATTTT; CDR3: CAWTAEGGPNQPQHF
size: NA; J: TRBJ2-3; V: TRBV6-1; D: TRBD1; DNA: TGTGCCAGCAGTGAACAGGGGGCCACAGATACGCAGTATTTT; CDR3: CASSEQGATDTQYF
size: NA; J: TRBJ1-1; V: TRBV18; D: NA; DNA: TGTGCCAGCTCACCGCGCAGAGCTAGTAACATGAACACTGAAGCTTTCTTT; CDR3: CASSPRRASNMNTEAFF
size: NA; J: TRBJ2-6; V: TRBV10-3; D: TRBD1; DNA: TGTGCCATCAGCGCCGGGACAGGGTCAGGTGGGGCCAACGTCCTGACTTTC; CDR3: CAISAGTGSGGANVLTF
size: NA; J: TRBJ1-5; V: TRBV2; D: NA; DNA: TGTGCCAGCAGTCCCGGGTCCGCGGGCAATCAGCCCCAGCATTTT; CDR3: CASSPGSAGNQPQHF
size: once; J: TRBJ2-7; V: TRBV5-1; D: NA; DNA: TGCGCCAGCAGCCCCGGGACCCACTACGAGCAGTACTTC; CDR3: CASSPGTHYEQYF
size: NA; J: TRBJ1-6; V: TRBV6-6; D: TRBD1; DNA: TGTGCCAGCAGTTACGGACAGGGTTATAATTCACCCCTCCACTTT; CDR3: CASSYGQGYNSPLHF
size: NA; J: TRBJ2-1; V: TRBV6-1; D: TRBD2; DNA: TGTGCCAGCAAACCAGCGGGGCGGAAACGCAATGAGCAGTTCTTC; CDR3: CASKPAGRKRNEQFF
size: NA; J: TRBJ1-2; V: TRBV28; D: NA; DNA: TGTGCCAGCAGTTTGGCAGGGGCGCTCGGTGGCTACACCTTC; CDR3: CASSLAGALGGYTF
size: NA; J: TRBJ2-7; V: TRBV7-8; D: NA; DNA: TGTGCCAGCAGCAACGGTAGGGTCCAAGAGCAGTACTTC; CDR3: CASSNGRVQEQYF
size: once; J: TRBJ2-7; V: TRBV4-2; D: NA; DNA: TGTGCCAGCAGCCAAGCTGGACAGATCCCGGGCCCCTACGAGCAGTACTTC; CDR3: CASSQAGQIPGPYEQYF
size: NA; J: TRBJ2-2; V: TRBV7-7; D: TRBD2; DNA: TGTGCTAGCAGCTCGACTAGCGACAGACCCGGGGAGCTGTTTTTT; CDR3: CASSSTSDRPGELFF
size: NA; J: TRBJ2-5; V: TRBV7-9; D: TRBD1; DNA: TGTGCCAGCAGCTCGAACAGGGGTCTGGAGACCCAGTACTTC; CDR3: CASSSNRGLETQYF
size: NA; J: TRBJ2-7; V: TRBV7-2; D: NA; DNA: TGTGCCAGCAGCTTAGTAGCTGCGGAAGGAGCTTTATACGAGCAGTACTTC; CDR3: CASSLVAAEGALYEQYF
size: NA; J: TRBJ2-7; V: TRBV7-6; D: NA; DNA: TGTGCCAGCAGCTGGGACTTTTCCTACGAGCAGTACTTC; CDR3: CASSWDFSYEQYF
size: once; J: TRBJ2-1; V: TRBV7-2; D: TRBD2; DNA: TGTGCCAGCAGCTTAGTCGGCAGCGGACTAGTTTACAATGAGCAGTTCTTC; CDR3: CASSLVGSGLVYNEQFF
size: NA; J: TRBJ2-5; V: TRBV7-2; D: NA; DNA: TGTGCCAGCAGCCCCGACCGATGGGGGGAGACCCAGTACTTC; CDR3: CASSPDRWGETQYF
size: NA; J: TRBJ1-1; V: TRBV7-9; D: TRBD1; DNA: TGTGCCAGCAGCTCACAGGGGGAAGGCACTGAAGCTTTCTTT; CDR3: CASSSQGEGTEAFF
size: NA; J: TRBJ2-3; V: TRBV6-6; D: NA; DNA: TGTGCCAGCAGCGCCGGGGGACAGTCCCCGCAGTATTTT; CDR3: CASSAGGQSPQYF
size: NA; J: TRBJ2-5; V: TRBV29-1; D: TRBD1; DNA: TGCAGCGCTGGTGAAGGGACAGGGAAAACGGCGGGAGAGACCCAGTACTTC; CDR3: CSAGEGTGKTAGETQYF
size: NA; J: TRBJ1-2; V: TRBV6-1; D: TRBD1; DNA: TGTGCCAGCCGACAGGGGCCCGTATATGGCTACACCTTC; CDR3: CASRQGPVYGYTF
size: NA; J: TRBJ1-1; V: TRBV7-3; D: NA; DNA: TGTGCCAGCAGCCAAATCATGAACACTGAAGCTTTCTTT; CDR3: CASSQIMNTEAFF
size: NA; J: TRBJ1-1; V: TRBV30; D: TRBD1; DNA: TGTGCCTGGAGACCCGACAGGGATATGTTCGCTTTCTTT; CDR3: CAWRPDRDMFAFF
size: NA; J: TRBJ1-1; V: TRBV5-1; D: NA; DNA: TGCGCCAGCAGCATACAGGGCAACACTGAAGCTTTCTTT; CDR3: CASSIQGNTEAFF
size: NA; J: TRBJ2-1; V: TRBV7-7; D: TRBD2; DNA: TGTGCTAGCACCTCCGGCCTAGCGGGATCTGCTAGTGAGCAGTTCTTC; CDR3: CASTSGLAGSASEQFF
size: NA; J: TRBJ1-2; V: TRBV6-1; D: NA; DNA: TGTGCCAGCAGTCAGAACGCTCCGGGAGTCTATGGCTACACCTTC; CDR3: CASSQNAPGVYGYTF
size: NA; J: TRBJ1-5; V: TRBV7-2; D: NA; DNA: TGTGCCAGCAGCTTAGCGGGCGGAAACGGCAATCAGCCCCAGCATTTT; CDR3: CASSLAGGNGNQPQHF
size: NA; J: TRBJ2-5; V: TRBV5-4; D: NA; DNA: TGTGCCAGCAGTCAAAAACAGGGCGGAGAGACCCAGTACTTC; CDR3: CASSQKQGGETQYF
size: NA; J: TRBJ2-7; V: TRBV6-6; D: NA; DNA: TGTGCCAGCGCAACGGGGGATGACGAGCAGTACTTC; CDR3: CASATGDDEQYF
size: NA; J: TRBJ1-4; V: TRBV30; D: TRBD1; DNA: TGTGCCTGGAGCCAGGGACAGCCTAATGAAAAACTGTTTTTT; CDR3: CAWSQGQPNEKLFF
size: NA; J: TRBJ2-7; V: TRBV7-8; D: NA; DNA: TGTGCCAGCAGCTTCGGGGACACCGTCTACGAGCAGTACTTC; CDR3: CASSFGDTVYEQYF
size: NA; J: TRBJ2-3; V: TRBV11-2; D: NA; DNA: TGTGCCAGCAGCTTAGCCACGGGGGTGAGCACAGATACGCAGTATTTT; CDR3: CASSLATGVSTDTQYF
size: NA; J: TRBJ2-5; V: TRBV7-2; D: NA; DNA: TGTGCCAGCAGCTCGGGACTGGCGGGGGAGACCCAGTACTTC; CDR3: CASSSGLAGETQYF
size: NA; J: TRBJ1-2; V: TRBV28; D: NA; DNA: TGTGCCAGCAGTTTCAGGGGAGAAACTCGGTACACCTTC; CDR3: CASSFRGETRYTF
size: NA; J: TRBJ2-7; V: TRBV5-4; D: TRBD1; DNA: TGTGCCAGCAGCATGGGACAGCAATCCGAAAAGTACTTC; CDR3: CASSMGQQSEKYF
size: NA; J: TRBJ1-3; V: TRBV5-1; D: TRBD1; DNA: TGCGCCAGCAGCTCTACAGGGGGTGATGGAAACACCATATATTTT; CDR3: CASSSTGGDGNTIYF
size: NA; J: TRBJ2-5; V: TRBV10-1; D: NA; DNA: TGCGCCAGCAGTGAGCCCCCTCAGCAGACACAAGAGACCCAGTACTTC; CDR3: CASSEPPQQTQETQYF
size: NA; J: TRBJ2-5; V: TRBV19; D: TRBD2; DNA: TGTGCCAGTAGTATATTGCGGGGGGAGACCCAGTACTTC; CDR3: CASSILRGETQYF
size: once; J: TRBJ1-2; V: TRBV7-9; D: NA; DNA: TGTGCCAGCAGCTTAGGGGAGGGTGGAGGCTATGGCTACACCTTC; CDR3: CASSLGEGGGYGYTF
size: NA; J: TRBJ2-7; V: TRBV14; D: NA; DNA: TGTGCCAGCAGCCGTCAGTTAGGGAACGAGCAGTACTTC; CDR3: CASSRQLGNEQYF
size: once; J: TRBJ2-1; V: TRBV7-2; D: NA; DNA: TGTGCCAGCAGCTTAACACCGGGACCGGCCTACAATGAGCAGTTCTTC; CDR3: CASSLTPGPAYNEQFF
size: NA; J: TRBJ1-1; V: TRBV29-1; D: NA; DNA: TGCAGCGTTGACGGCCCGAACACTGAAGCTTTCTTT; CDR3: CSVDGPNTEAFF
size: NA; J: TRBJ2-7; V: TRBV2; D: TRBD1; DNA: TGTGCCAGCAGTTATAACCCGGGACAGGGGACCTACGAGCAGTACTTC; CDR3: CASSYNPGQGTYEQYF
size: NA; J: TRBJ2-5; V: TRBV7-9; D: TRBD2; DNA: TGTGCCAGCAGCGTCCTAACTAGCGGGGGCCAAGAGACCCAGTACTTC; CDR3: CASSVLTSGGQETQYF
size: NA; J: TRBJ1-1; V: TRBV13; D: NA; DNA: TGTGCCAGCAGCTTAAAAAGGCTGTTGGGCCCTGAAGCTTTCTTT; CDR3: CASSLKRLLGPEAFF
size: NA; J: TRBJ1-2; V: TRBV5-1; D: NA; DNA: TGCGCCAGCAGCCTAGATGCGGGTAACCCTGGCTACACCTTC; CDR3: CASSLDAGNPGYTF
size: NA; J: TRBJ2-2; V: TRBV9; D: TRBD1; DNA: TGTGCCAGCAGCCCCTGGACAGGGGTCCCCGGGGAGCTGTTTTTT; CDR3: CASSPWTGVPGELFF
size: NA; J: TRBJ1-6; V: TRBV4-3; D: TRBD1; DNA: TGCGCCAGCAGCCGTCAGACAGGGAATAATTCACCCCTCCACTTT; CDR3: CASSRQTGNNSPLHF
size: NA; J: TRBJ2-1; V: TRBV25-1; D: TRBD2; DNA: TGTGCCAGCAGTGGACGACTAGCAGGGACCAATGAGCAGTTCTTC; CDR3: CASSGRLAGTNEQFF
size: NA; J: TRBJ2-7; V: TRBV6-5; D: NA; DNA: TGTGCCAGCAGCCCTATGGGGTACGAGCAGTACTTC; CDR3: CASSPMGYEQYF